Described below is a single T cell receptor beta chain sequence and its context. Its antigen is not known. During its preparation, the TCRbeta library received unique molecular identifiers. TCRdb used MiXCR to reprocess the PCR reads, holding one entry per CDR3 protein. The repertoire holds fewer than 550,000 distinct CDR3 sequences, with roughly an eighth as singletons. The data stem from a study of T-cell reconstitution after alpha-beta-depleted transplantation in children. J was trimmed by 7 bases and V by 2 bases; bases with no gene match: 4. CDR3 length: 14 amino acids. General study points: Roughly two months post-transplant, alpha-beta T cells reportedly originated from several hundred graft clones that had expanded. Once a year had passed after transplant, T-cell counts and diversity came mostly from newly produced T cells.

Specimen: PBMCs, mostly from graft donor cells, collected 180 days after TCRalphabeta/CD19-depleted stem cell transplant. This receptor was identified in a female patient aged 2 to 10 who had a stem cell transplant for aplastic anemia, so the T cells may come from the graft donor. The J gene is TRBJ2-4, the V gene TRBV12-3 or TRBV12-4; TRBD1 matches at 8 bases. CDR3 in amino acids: CASSLPRTGNIQYF. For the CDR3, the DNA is TGTGCCAGCAGTTTACCCCGGACAGGGAACATTCAGTACTTC.